These 20 T cell receptor beta chains were sequenced from one sample in a study of cytomegalovirus exposure and HLA in healthy donors. With 60 Vbeta and 13 Jbeta primers, the PCR was carried out. Sequencing was performed with immunoSEQ multiplex PCR; in TCRdb, only in-frame clones are kept and a portion is missing. Counted here are 200,000 or so clones, roughly 83% occurring once; the ten biggest clones make up 0.71%. The sample taken for sequencing was PBMCs. The receptors shown here come from a boy aged 2 to 10 in good health and CMV-seronegative.

This clone was found once. The V gene is TRBV27, the J gene TRBJ2-1, with TRBD1 identical over 9 bases. The CDR3 length is 14 residues. Germline V gives CDR1 MNHEY, CDR2 SMNVEV (reference sequence). V was clipped by 6 bases and J by 5 bases; unmatched bases: 5. In nucleotides, the CDR3 is TGTGCCAGCAGCTTCGGGACAGGGAACAATGAGCAGTTCTTC. The encoded protein is CASSFGTGNNEQFF.

The rearrangement links TRBV7-3 to TRBJ1-2; TRBD1 might be the D (6 bases). V lost 5 bases and J 7 bases, leaving 17 bases between the germline ends. Germline CDR1 and CDR2: SGHTA and FQGTGA. This CDR3 comprises 14 residues. CDR3 DNA sequence: TGTGCCAGCAGCCGCGGACAGACTCACTCTGGCTACACCTTC. Its translation: CASSRGQTHSGYTF.

This sequence joins TRBV7-9 and TRBJ1-5; 8 bases align to TRBD1. V lost 5 bases, J lost 6 bases, and 3 bases stayed unmatched. The length of the CDR3 is 13 residues. Germline CDR1 and CDR2: SEHNR and FQNEAQ (reference sequence). CDR3 DNA sequence: TGTGCCAGCAGCGTGACAGGGGTTCAGCCCCAGCATTTT. Its translation is CASSVTGVQPQHF.

The V and J genes are TRBV5-8 and TRBJ2-1; D not resolved. The germline gives CDR1 SGHTS, CDR2 YDEGEE. V lost 4 bases, J lost 4 bases, and 12 bases lay in between. The CDR3 covers 14 residues. In DNA form, the CDR3 reads TGTGCCAGCAGCCAAAGAGACTCATACAATGAGCAGTTCTTC. Translated, it gives CASSQRDSYNEQFF.

This CDR3 reads CASSPAGAYEQYF. The CDR3 DNA follows: TGTGCCAGCAGTCCGGCCGGGGCCTACGAGCAGTACTTC. This rearrangement joins TRBV5-8 to TRBJ2-7, with D possibly matching TRBD2 (5 bases). The V end was cut by 5 bases, the J end by 2 bases, with 11 bases between. Germline values: CDR1 SGHTS, CDR2 YDEGEE. This CDR3 comprises 13 residues.

Only a few counts were recorded for this clone. The genes are TRBV2 and TRBJ1-3, with 8 nucleotides matching TRBD1. The CDR3 extends over 13 amino acids. V gave up 8 bases and J gave up 3 bases; unmatched junction bases: 3. The germline CDR1 and CDR2 sequences are SNHLY and FYNNEI. The chain's CDR3 is CASGQGIGNTIYF. DNA of the CDR3: TGTGCCAGCGGACAGGGTATTGGAAACACCATATATTTT.

This clone was seen only a few times. V usage is TRBV29-1 and J usage is TRBJ1-1, with D unclear. The CDR3 sequence is 13 residues long. The V gene lost 7 bases and the J gene lost 5 bases, with 17 bases spanning the gap. Germline loops: CDR1 SQVTM, CDR2 ANQGSEA. CDR3 nucleotide sequence: TGCAGCGGAGAAGGTTGGAGTGGAACTGAAGCTTTCTTT. Protein product: CSGEGWSGTEAFF. Variable domain in full (rest from reference TRBV29-1 and TRBJ1-1): SAVISQKPSRDICQRGTSLTIQCQVDSQVTMMFWYRQQPGQSLTLIATANQGSEATYESGFVIDKFPISRPNLTFSTLTVSNMSPEDSSIYLCSGEGWSGTEAFFGQGTRLTVV.

The chain is built from TRBV5-5 and TRBJ1-2; 7 bases are shared with TRBD1. V gave up 3 bases and J gave up 7 bases; unmatched junction bases: 6. This CDR3 contains 13 residues. The germline CDR1 and CDR2 sequences are SGHKS and YYEKEE (reference sequence). This CDR3 reads CASSSDRSGGYTF. In DNA form, the CDR3 reads TGTGCCAGCAGCTCGGACAGGTCAGGTGGCTACACCTTC. The complete variable domain, with remaining parts taken from reference TRBV5-5 and TRBJ1-2, reads DAGVTQSPTHLIKTRGQQVTLRCSPISGHKSVSWYQQVLGQGPQFIFQYYEKEERGRGNFPDRFSARQFPNYSSELNVNALLLGDSALYLCASSSDRSGGYTFGSGTRLTVV.

The chain recombines TRBV10-2 with TRBJ1-1, with 7 bases fitting TRBD1. The CDR3 contains 15 residues. Germline V gene sequence: CDR1 WSHSY, CDR2 SAAADI. With V trimmed by 0 bases and J by 1 base, 2 bases remained unmatched. The CDR3 coding sequence is TGCGCCAGCAGTGAGTCGAGGGGGCGGAACACTGAAGCTTTCTTT. It codes for CASSESRGRNTEAFF.

The chain carries TRBV18 and TRBJ1-2, with no clear D. Germline CDR1 KGHSH, CDR2 LQKENI. With 5 bases removed from V and 2 bases from J, the gap between germline ends came to 9 bases. This CDR3 contains 13 residues. CDR3 amino acids: CASSSAGNYGYTF. The CDR3 DNA follows: TGTGCCAGCTCATCTGCGGGAAACTATGGCTACACCTTC.

The gene calls are TRBV11-2 and TRBJ1-1; no reliable D call. CDR3 length equals 15 residues. Germline V gene lookup returns CDR1 SGHAT and CDR2 FQNNGV. V shed 5 bases and J shed 0 bases, with 13 bases lying between them. CDR3 protein: CASSQNSLLNTEAFF. CDR3 bases: TGTGCCAGCAGCCAAAACAGTTTACTGAACACTGAAGCTTTCTTT.

Here the CDR3 reads CASAVGGEKLFF. Here the CDR3 DNA reads TGTGCCAGCGCAGTGGGGGGGGAAAAACTGTTTTTT. The rearrangement links TRBV25-1 to TRBJ1-4; D is perhaps TRBD1 (5 bases). The CDR3 is made up of 12 amino acids. Per the germline V gene, CDR1 is MGHDK and CDR2 is SYGVNS. V was trimmed by 8 bases and J by 8 bases, leaving 12 bases between them.

This chain joins TRBV6-5 and TRBJ1-2, with D maybe TRBD1 (6 bases). V was shortened by 6 bases and J by 6 bases, with 11 bases between the two germline ends. Germline V lookup: CDR1 MNHEY, CDR2 SVGAGI. This CDR3 contains 12 residues. This CDR3 reads CASRDTGNGYTF. In DNA form, the CDR3 reads TGTGCCAGCAGAGACACAGGGAATGGCTACACCTTC.

This chain connects TRBV9 to TRBJ2-5; perhaps TRBD1 as D (6 bases). Per germline, CDR1 SGDLS and CDR2 YYNGEE. The V end lost 0 bases, the J end lost 5 bases, and 14 bases lay between the germline ends. The CDR3 has 15 amino acids. DNA for the CDR3: TGTGCCAGCAGCGTAGCGTTACAGGGATGGGAGACCCAGTACTTC. Translated, it gives CASSVALQGWETQYF. Full variable domain (remainder filled in from reference TRBV9 and TRBJ2-5): DSGVTQTPKHLITATGQRVTLRCSPRSGDLSVYWYQQSLDQGLQFLIQYYNGEERAKGNILERFSAQQFPDLHSELNLSSLELGDSALYFCASSVALQGWETQYFGPGTRLLVL.

The rearrangement joins TRBV4-1 to TRBJ1-1, with 10 positions matching TRBD1. Per the germline V gene, CDR1 is MGHRA and CDR2 is YSYEKL. The CDR3 length is 19 residues. V lost 1 base and J lost 0; bases outside the gene matches: 11. In DNA form, the CDR3 reads TGCGCCAGCAGCCAAGTCCCTATCGACAGGGGGCCTATGAACACTGAAGCTTTCTTT. This gives the protein CASSQVPIDRGPMNTEAFF.

The rearrangement links TRBV5-1 to TRBJ2-5; a possible D gene is TRBD2 (6 bases). From germline, CDR1 is SGHRS and CDR2 YFSETQ. The CDR3 loop spans 14 amino acids. Trimming pared 0 bases from V and 3 bases from J, leaving 9 bases between. The CDR3 reads CASSLATGEETQYF. The CDR3 DNA sequence: TGCGCCAGCAGCTTGGCCACGGGGGAAGAGACCCAGTACTTC.

The chain recombines TRBV18 with TRBJ1-5, with D possibly matching TRBD1 (5 bases). The V gene's germline CDR1 is KGHSH and CDR2 LQKENI. CDR3 size: 12 residues. Trimming stripped 4 bases from V and 8 bases from J, with 9 bases between. CDR3 sequence (DNA): TGTGCCAGCTCACATGAAGGGGAGCCCCAGCATTTT. This encodes CASSHEGEPQHF. Combining the CDR3 with reference TRBV18 and TRBJ1-5 gives the whole variable domain NAGVMQNPRHLVRRRGQEARLRCSPMKGHSHVYWYRQLPEEGLKFMVYLQKENIIDESGMPKERFSAEFPKEGPSILRIQQVVRGDSAAYFCASSHEGEPQHFGDGTRLSIL.

The chain employs TRBV29-1 and TRBJ1-5; 8 positions match TRBD1. The CDR3 contains 13 residues. Per germline, CDR1 SQVTM and CDR2 ANQGSEA. Trimming cost V 4 bases and J 5 bases; bases outside gene matches: 4. In nucleotides, the CDR3 is TGCAGCGTTGCGACAGGGGCTGATCAGCCCCAGCATTTT. Its translation: CSVATGADQPQHF.

This rearrangement joins TRBV7-6 to TRBJ1-6; D gene unclear. CDR1 and CDR2 from the germline V gene are SGHVS and FNYEAQ. The CDR3 loop spans 14 amino acids. The ends were cut back, 2 bases at V and 5 bases at J, with 7 bases in the middle. The CDR3 here is CASSLSTDNSPLHF. CDR3 sequence (DNA): TGTGCCAGCAGCTTAAGCACGGATAATTCACCCCTCCACTTT.

This sequence joins TRBV27 and TRBJ1-4, with 7 bases fitting TRBD1. Germline V CDR1 and CDR2: MNHEY, SMNVEV (reference sequence). With V trimmed by 5 bases and J by 7 bases, 7 bases remained unmatched. The CDR3 contains 14 residues. CDR3 nucleotide sequence: TGTGCCAGCAGTCCCCGACAGGGATTTGAAAAACTGTTTTTT. This gives the protein CASSPRQGFEKLFF.